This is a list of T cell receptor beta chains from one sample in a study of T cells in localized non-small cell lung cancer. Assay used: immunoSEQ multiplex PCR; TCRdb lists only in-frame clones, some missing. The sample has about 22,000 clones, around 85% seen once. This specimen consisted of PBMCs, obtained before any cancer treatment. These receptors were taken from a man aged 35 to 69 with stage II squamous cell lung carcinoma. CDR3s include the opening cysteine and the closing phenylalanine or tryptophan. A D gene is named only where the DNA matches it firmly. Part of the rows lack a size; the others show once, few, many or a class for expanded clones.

CASSLEGRGQSGYTF,TGCGCCAGCAGCTTGGAAGGCAGGGGGCAATCTGGCTACACCTTC,TRBV5-1,TRBJ1-2,NA,TRBD1
CASSYSRRGEKLFF,TGTGCCAGCAGTTACTCTCGGAGGGGGGAAAAACTGTTTTTT,TRBV6-5,TRBJ1-4,NA,NA
CASSYGTEAFF,TGTGCCAGCAGTTACGGCACTGAAGCTTTCTTT,TRBV6-1,TRBJ1-1,few,NA
CASTERGQGTYGYTF,TGTGCCAGCACCGAGAGGGGGCAGGGGACCTATGGCTACACCTTC,TRBV6-1,TRBJ1-2,NA,TRBD1
CASSPMGSEKLFF,TGTGCCAGCTCACCAATGGGGAGTGAAAAACTGTTTTTT,TRBV18,TRBJ1-4,NA,NA
CSVSNQPQHF,TGCAGCGTTTCAAATCAGCCCCAGCATTTT,TRBV29-1,TRBJ1-5,few,NA
CATKHDPLAGEMEEFF,TGTGCCACTAAGCACGATCCCCTAGCGGGGGAAATGGAGGAGTTCTTC,TRBV21-1,TRBJ2-1,once,NA
CASSQDRPGGYNEQFF,TGCGCCAGCAGCCAAGATCGGCCGGGGGGATACAATGAGCAGTTCTTC,TRBV4-1,TRBJ2-1,NA,TRBD2
CASSPRGGTGNTIYF,TGCGCCAGCAGCCCACGGGGGGGTACTGGAAACACCATATATTTT,TRBV5-1,TRBJ1-3,once,NA
CASKGRSPYNEQFF,TGTGCCAGCAAGGGGAGGTCCCCCTACAATGAGCAGTTCTTC,TRBV14,TRBJ2-1,once,NA
CASSFNDQPQHF,TGTGCCAGCAGTTTCAACGATCAGCCCCAGCATTTT,TRBV6-6,TRBJ1-5,NA,NA
CASSPGLLPYEQYF,TGTGCCAGCAGCCCGGGGTTACTCCCCTACGAGCAGTACTTC,TRBV7-9,TRBJ2-7,NA,NA
CASSWGSSTDTQYF,TGTGCCAGCAGTTGGGGGAGCAGCACAGATACGCAGTATTTT,TRBV6-6,TRBJ2-3,NA,NA
CASSQDRQTNEKLFF,TGCGCCAGCAGCCAAGACAGACAAACTAATGAAAAACTGTTTTTT,TRBV4-1,TRBJ1-4,NA,NA
CASSVGQATADTQYF,TGTGCCAGCAGCGTAGGACAGGCCACCGCAGATACGCAGTATTTT,TRBV5-4,TRBJ2-3,NA,TRBD1
CASSLDRGLDGYTF,TGTGCCAGCAGTCTTGACAGGGGGCTAGATGGCTACACCTTC,TRBV7-8,TRBJ1-2,NA,TRBD1
CASSAGTGHRNTEAFF,TGTGCCAGCAGCGCGGGGACAGGGCATAGGAACACTGAAGCTTTCTTT,TRBV5-4,TRBJ1-1,NA,TRBD1
CASRLTSAGETQYF,TGTGCCAGCAGGCTGACTAGCGCGGGAGAGACCCAGTACTTC,TRBV2,TRBJ2-5,NA,TRBD2
CASSLWQASYEQYF,TGTGCCAGCAGCTTGTGGCAGGCCTCCTACGAGCAGTACTTC,TRBV5-8,TRBJ2-7,NA,NA
CASSSRRDFTEAFF,TGTGCCAGCAGTTCTAGGCGGGATTTCACTGAAGCTTTCTTT,TRBV28,TRBJ1-1,NA,NA
CASSRPGQGLYEQYF,TGTGCCAGCAGTAGACCGGGACAGGGCCTATACGAGCAGTACTTC,TRBV6-6,TRBJ2-7,NA,TRBD1
CASSLDGGNEQFF,TGTGCCAGCAGTTTGGATGGGGGGAATGAGCAGTTCTTC,TRBV27,TRBJ2-1,NA,NA
CASSDLQGLSYNEQFF,TGTGCCAGCAGTGACCTACAGGGCCTTTCCTACAATGAGCAGTTCTTC,TRBV6-1,TRBJ2-1,NA,NA
CASSSDRGGNTEAFF,TGTGCCAGCAGCTCGGACAGGGGGGGAAACACTGAAGCTTTCTTT,TRBV7-9,TRBJ1-1,few,TRBD1
CSLTGEVGTEAFF,TGCAGCCTAACAGGGGAGGTCGGCACTGAAGCTTTCTTT,TRBV29-1,TRBJ1-1,few,TRBD1
CASTKGGGFQETQYF,TGTGCCAGCACCAAGGGCGGGGGGTTCCAAGAGACCCAGTACTTC,TRBV2,TRBJ2-5,NA,TRBD2
CASSLVLGLGGTDTQYF,TGTGCCAGCAGCTTAGTTTTAGGACTAGGGGGCACAGATACGCAGTATTTT,TRBV7-2,TRBJ2-3,NA,TRBD2
CASSDSPRTGGNTEAFF,TGTGCCAGCAGTGACTCTCCTCGGACAGGGGGGAACACTGAAGCTTTCTTT,TRBV6-4,TRBJ1-1,NA,TRBD1
CASSGDSYGYTF,TGTGCCAGCAGTGGAGACAGCTATGGCTACACCTTC,TRBV27,TRBJ1-2,once,NA
CASSVGDYGYTF,TGTGCCAGCAGTGTTGGGGACTATGGCTACACCTTC,TRBV2,TRBJ1-2,NA,NA
CASSLWSGDNEAFF,TGTGCCAGCAGTTTATGGAGTGGAGACAATGAAGCTTTCTTT,TRBV28,TRBJ1-1,NA,NA
CAWSPTGGYTF,TGTGCCTGGAGCCCGACAGGCGGCTACACCTTC,TRBV30,TRBJ1-2,NA,NA
CARGGTPGGQYF,TGTGCCAGGGGAGGGACACCCGGCGGCCAGTACTTC,TRBV19,TRBJ2-5,NA,NA
CASSFVSGTEAFF,TGTGCCAGCAGCTTCGTTTCAGGCACTGAAGCTTTCTTT,TRBV7-2,TRBJ1-1,once,NA
CASSLYAGEDEQYF,TGCGCCAGCAGCCTATATGCAGGGGAGGACGAGCAGTACTTC,TRBV4-1,TRBJ2-7,NA,NA
CASSNVPGQGISDGYTF,TGTGCCAGCAGCAATGTCCCGGGACAGGGAATCAGCGATGGCTACACCTTC,TRBV5-6,TRBJ1-2,NA,TRBD1
CASSQVRGINSPPHF,TGCGCCAGCAGCCAAGTCAGGGGGATAAATTCACCCCCCCACTTT,TRBV4-3,TRBJ1-6,NA,TRBD1
CASSFAPPRTSGRRNLYNEQFF,TGTGCCAGCAGCTTTGCCCCTCCACGGACTAGCGGGAGACGAAATCTCTACAATGAGCAGTTCTTC,TRBV12-1,TRBJ2-1,NA,NA
CASGAGALAYNEQFF,TGTGCCAGCGGCGCAGGGGCTCTAGCTTACAATGAGCAGTTCTTC,TRBV27,TRBJ2-1,NA,NA
CSVEESPDTQYF,TGCAGCGTTGAAGAGTCTCCAGATACGCAGTATTTT,TRBV29-1,TRBJ2-3,NA,NA
CASSLHLLLAGVGNEQFF,TGTGCCAGCAGCTTACATCTTCTCCTAGCGGGAGTAGGTAATGAGCAGTTCTTC,TRBV7-2,TRBJ2-1,NA,TRBD2
CASSESSPLGEF,TGTGCCAGCAGTGAGAGTTCGCCTTTAGGGGAATTC,TRBV6-1,TRBJ2-7,NA,NA
CAISETGGYYNEQFF,TGTGCCATCAGTGAAACAGGGGGCTACTACAATGAGCAGTTCTTC,TRBV10-3,TRBJ2-1,NA,TRBD1
CASTRDRGYEQYF,TGTGCCAGCACCCGGGACAGGGGATACGAGCAGTACTTC,TRBV25-1,TRBJ2-7,once,TRBD1
CASSEKDGTGELFF,TGTGCCAGCAGCGAAAAGGACGGAACCGGGGAGCTGTTTTTT,TRBV7-9,TRBJ2-2,NA,NA
CASSDRADTQYF,TGTGCCAGCAGCGACAGGGCCGATACGCAGTATTTT,TRBV2,TRBJ2-3,NA,TRBD1